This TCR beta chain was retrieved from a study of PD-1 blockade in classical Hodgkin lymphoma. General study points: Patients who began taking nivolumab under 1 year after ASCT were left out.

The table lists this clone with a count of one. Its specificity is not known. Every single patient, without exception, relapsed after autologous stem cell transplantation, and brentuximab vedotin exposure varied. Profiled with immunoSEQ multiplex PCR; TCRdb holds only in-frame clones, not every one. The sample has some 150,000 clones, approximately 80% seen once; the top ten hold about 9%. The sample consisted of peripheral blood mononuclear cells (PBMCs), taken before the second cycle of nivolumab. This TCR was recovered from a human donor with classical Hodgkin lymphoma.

Written as DNA, the CDR3 is TGTGCCACCAGCAGAGCCAGGGCAAACGGAAACACCATATATTTT. It codes for CATSRARANGNTIYF. The genes are TRBV15 and TRBJ1-3, with D maybe TRBD1 (5 bases). The germline gives CDR1 LNHNV, CDR2 YYDKDF (reference sequence). Between the trimmed V and J ends, which lost 1 base and 4 bases, there was a span of 11 bases. This CDR3 comprises 15 residues.